The 7 T cell receptor beta chains below all came from one sample that was sequenced in a study of CXCR3-negative and CXCR3-positive naive CD8 T cells (dated by TCRdb to about 2019). Data came from a NextSeq 550. The Human TCR Profiling Kit (MiLaboratory) was used to prepare UMI-labeled 5' RACE TRB cDNA libraries. After the reads were reprocessed by TCRdb, one entry was made per CDR3 protein sequence, with no DNA. The table for this sample lists 4,800 or so distinct CDR3 sequences. The top ten constitute 2.7% of the sample. Sequenced material: naive CXCR3- CD8+ T cells from blood. The cell subset or site label corresponds to: CD45RO-CCR7+CD27+CD95- naive CD8+ T cells lacking CXCR3 (TNR3-). These receptors came from a human donor in good health. Some clones in this sample may be carry-over from other donors' samples.

This chain connects TRBV29-1 to TRBJ1-5; as DNA is missing, the TRBD1 call by TCRdb cannot be tested. Per the germline V gene, CDR1 is SQVTM and CDR2 is ANQGSEA. CDR3 length: 13 amino acids. Here the CDR3 reads CSVITGGNQPQHF.

The chain combines TRBV7-2 with TRBJ2-7; the D call of TRBD1 rests on TCRdb alone, since no DNA is present to check it. CDR1 SGHTA and CDR2 FQGNSA come from the germline V gene. The CDR3 length is 15 residues. This CDR3 reads CASSLLPAVTYEQYF.

Considering frequency, this clonotype is medium-sized. The chain uses TRBV4-1 and TRBJ2-7; without DNA, the TCRdb call of TRBD1 cannot be checked. This CDR3 region has 14 residues. Germline V gives CDR1 MGHRA, CDR2 YSYEKL. CDR3 in amino acids: CASSQARGLNEQYF.

The CDR3: CASSQAAGPSEKLFF. The rearrangement links TRBV4-1 to TRBJ1-4. Per the germline V gene, CDR1 is MGHRA and CDR2 is YSYEKL. The CDR3 consists of 15 residues.

This clonotype is classed as medium-sized by frequency. V is TRBV29-1 and J is TRBJ2-1; TCRdb indicates TRBD2, and absent DNA this call remains unverified. Germline V gene data show CDR1 as SQVTM and CDR2 as ANQGSEA. This CDR3 has 13 residues. CDR3 protein: CSVAGVAGVEQFF.

The chain joins TRBV5-1 to TRBJ2-7; without DNA, the TCRdb call of TRBD1 cannot be checked. Germline V lookup: CDR1 SGHRS, CDR2 YFSETQ. CDR3 length: 14 amino acids. CDR3 sequence reads: CASSLGTGPYEQYF.

In terms of frequency, this clonotype is medium-sized (0.01 to 0.1%). This CDR3 is CASSQPLAGGPYNEQFF. V is TRBV4-1 and J is TRBJ2-1; checking the TCRdb D call of TRBD2 is not possible without DNA. The germline V gene has CDR1 MGHRA and CDR2 YSYEKL. This CDR3 contains 17 residues.